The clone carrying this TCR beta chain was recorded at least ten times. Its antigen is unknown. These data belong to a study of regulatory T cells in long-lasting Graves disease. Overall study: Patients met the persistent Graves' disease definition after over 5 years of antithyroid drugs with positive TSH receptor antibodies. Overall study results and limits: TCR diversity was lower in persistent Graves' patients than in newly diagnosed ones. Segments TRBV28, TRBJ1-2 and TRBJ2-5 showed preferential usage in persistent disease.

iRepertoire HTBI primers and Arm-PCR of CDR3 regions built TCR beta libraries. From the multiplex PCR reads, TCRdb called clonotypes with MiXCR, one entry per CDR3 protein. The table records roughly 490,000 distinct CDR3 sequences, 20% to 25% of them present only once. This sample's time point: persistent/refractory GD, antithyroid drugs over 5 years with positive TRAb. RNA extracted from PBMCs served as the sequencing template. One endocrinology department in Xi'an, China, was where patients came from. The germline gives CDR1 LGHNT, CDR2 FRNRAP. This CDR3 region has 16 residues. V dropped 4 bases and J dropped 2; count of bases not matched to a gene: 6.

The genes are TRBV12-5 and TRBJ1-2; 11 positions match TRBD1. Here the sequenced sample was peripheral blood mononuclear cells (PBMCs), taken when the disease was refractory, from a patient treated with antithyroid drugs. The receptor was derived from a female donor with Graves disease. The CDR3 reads CASGSDGTGGNYGYTF. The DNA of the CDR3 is TGTGCTAGTGGTTCAGACGGGACAGGGGGAAACTATGGCTACACCTTC.